Listed below are T cell receptor beta chains from one sample, sequenced in a study of blood T cells in healthy people across ages. TCRdb ran MiXCR on the 5' RACE reads and lists one entry per CDR3 protein. The profile covers fewer than 900,000 distinct CDR3 sequences, with roughly two fifths appearing a single time and approximately 22% taken by the ten largest. The sequenced sample was blood. These receptors were taken from a woman aged 60-70 years in good health. Each CDR3 is given with its conserved first and last residue. The D gene is left open where the match is weak. Not all rows give a size; the values are once, few, many and, for expanded clones, a class.

once	TRBV7-3	.	TRBJ1-4	CASSLNVGGTNEKLFF	TGTGCCAGCAGCTTAAATGTCGGAGGCACTAATGAAAAACTGTTTTTT
few	TRBV29-1	.	TRBJ2-3	CSVGGERTDTQYF	TGCAGCGTTGGTGGGGAACGCACAGATACGCAGTATTTT
.	TRBV20-1	TRBD2	TRBJ2-3	CSVWKAGSGTDTQYF	TGCAGTGTGTGGAAAGCGGGATCGGGCACAGATACGCAGTATTTT
.	TRBV5-1	.	TRBJ1-2	CASSSLTENYGYTF	TGCGCCAGCAGCTCGCTGACAGAAAACTATGGCTACACCTTC
.	TRBV20-1	TRBD2	TRBJ2-4	CSASKSSGNGNIQYF	TGCAGTGCTAGTAAGTCTAGCGGGAATGGAAACATTCAGTACTTC
few	TRBV6-5	TRBD1	TRBJ1-1	CASSVSPDRQAFF	TGTGCCAGCAGCGTATCCCCGGACAGGCAAGCTTTCTTT
few	TRBV12-3/TRBV12-4	TRBD1	TRBJ1-2	CASSRDRESYGYTF	TGTGCCAGCAGTCGGGACAGGGAATCTTATGGCTACACCTTC
.	TRBV11-3	TRBD1	TRBJ2-7	CASSSEPGQLYEQYF	TGTGCCAGCAGCTCCGAGCCGGGACAGCTTTACGAGCAGTACTTC
once	TRBV14	.	TRBJ1-2	CASSQGDGYTF	TGTGCCAGCAGCCAAGGGGACGGCTACACCTTC
.	TRBV3-1	.	TRBJ2-7	CASSQDAEGLYEQYF	TGTGCCAGCAGCCAAGATGCGGAGGGTCTCTACGAGCAGTACTTC
.	TRBV5-1	.	TRBJ1-5	CASSLGGDGQPQHF	TGCGCCAGCAGCTTGGGCGGGGATGGTCAGCCCCAGCATTTT
few	TRBV4-3	.	TRBJ2-3	CASSQESQNTQYF	TGCGCCAGCAGCCAAGAGTCCCAGAATACGCAGTATTTT
few	TRBV5-6	TRBD2	TRBJ2-1	CASSRTSGFYNEQFF	TGTGCCAGCAGCCGGACTAGCGGGTTTTACAATGAGCAGTTCTTC
many	TRBV5-5	.	TRBJ2-5	CASSLHRARVGEETQYF	TGTGCCAGCAGCTTGCACAGGGCGCGCGTAGGGGAAGAGACCCAGTACTTC
.	TRBV18	.	TRBJ2-1	CASSPPARDSNERFF	TGTGCCAGCTCACCACCAGCGAGAGACTCGAATGAGCGGTTCTTC
.	TRBV5-1	TRBD1	TRBJ1-6	CASSPRTGGIGSPLHF	TGCGCCAGCAGCCCACGGACAGGGGGTATTGGTTCACCCCTCCACTTT
few	TRBV12-3/TRBV12-4	TRBD1	TRBJ1-2	CASSEDRSYGYTF	TGTGCCAGCAGTGAGGACAGGTCTTATGGCTACACCTTC
.	TRBV27	TRBD1	TRBJ2-7	CASSRQGANYEQYF	TGTGCCAGCAGTCGACAGGGGGCGAACTACGAGCAGTACTTC
.	TRBV27	TRBD2	TRBJ2-3	CASSLLGAGAATDTQYF	TGTGCCAGCAGTTTATTGGGAGCGGGGGCGGCCACAGATACGCAGTATTTT
.	TRBV6-1	.	TRBJ2-3	CASSDRDGRTDTQYF	TGTGCCAGCAGCGACCGGGACGGGCGCACAGATACGCAGTATTTT
.	TRBV4-3	.	TRBJ2-3	CASSQERGRSSVGTDTQYF	TGCGCCAGCAGCCAAGAGCGGGGAAGGTCCTCAGTGGGCACAGATACGCAGTATTTT
.	TRBV3-1	TRBD1	TRBJ1-2	CASSHGQGASGYTF	TGTGCCAGCAGCCATGGACAGGGAGCGAGTGGCTACACCTTC
.	TRBV28	TRBD2	TRBJ2-1	CASSLANSGALREQFF	TGTGCCAGCAGTTTAGCCAATAGCGGGGCCCTTCGGGAGCAGTTCTTC
.	TRBV20-1	.	TRBJ2-5	CSASGARETQYF	TGCAGTGCTAGCGGTGCTCGGGAGACCCAGTACTTC
.	TRBV7-8	.	TRBJ2-7	CASSLAPQGSYYEQYF	TGTGCCAGCAGCTTAGCCCCCCAGGGGAGTTATTACGAGCAGTACTTC
.	TRBV5-1	TRBD2	TRBJ2-7	CASSLASGGSGVYEQYF	TGCGCCAGCAGCTTGGCTAGCGGGGGGTCAGGAGTCTACGAGCAGTACTTC
few	TRBV3-1	.	TRBJ2-7	CASSQPGPGAYNEQYF	TGTGCCAGCAGCCAACCGGGACCCGGGGCCTACAATGAGCAGTACTTC
.	TRBV18	.	TRBJ1-1	CACSPNIESTEAFF	TGTGCCTGCTCCCCGAATATTGAAAGCACTGAAGCTTTCTTT
.	TRBV4-3	.	TRBJ2-3	CASSQDGDSGATDTQYF	TGCGCCAGCAGCCAAGATGGCGATAGCGGAGCCACAGATACGCAGTATTTT
.	TRBV4-2	TRBD1	TRBJ2-5	CASSPDRGQYNEQYF	TGTGCCAGCAGCCCAGACAGGGGGCAGTACAATGAGCAGTACTTC
.	TRBV5-1	.	TRBJ2-1	CASSRTGDTYNEQFF	TGCGCCAGCAGCCGCACAGGCGACACCTACAATGAGCAGTTCTTC
once	TRBV9	TRBD1	TRBJ1-4	CASSAGTATNEKLFF	TGTGCCAGCAGCGCGGGGACAGCGACAAATGAAAAACTGTTTTTT
.	TRBV27	.	TRBJ2-7	CASSSQGRAYEQYF	TGTGCCAGCAGTTCACAGGGACGCGCCTACGAGCAGTACTTC
many	TRBV29-1	.	TRBJ2-1	CSVDPGINEQFF	TGCAGCGTTGACCCCGGAATAAATGAGCAGTTCTTC
.	TRBV12-3/TRBV12-4	.	TRBJ2-1	CASSAARNNEQFF	TGTGCCAGCAGTGCCGCCAGAAACAATGAGCAGTTCTTC
few	TRBV7-2	TRBD2	TRBJ2-3	CASPVTSGGAVVTDTQYF	TGTGCCAGCCCGGTGACCAGCGGGGGGGCCGTCGTCACAGATACGCAGTATTTT
.	TRBV29-1	TRBD2	TRBJ2-1	CSVEERGRVGNEQFF	TGCAGCGTTGAAGAACGCGGGAGGGTCGGGAATGAGCAGTTCTTC
.	TRBV11-1	.	TRBJ2-5	CASSFRPVPQETQYF	TGTGCCAGCAGCTTTAGACCGGTACCGCAAGAGACCCAGTACTTC
.	TRBV6-2/TRBV6-3	.	TRBJ2-5	CASSWYTEASTKETQYF	TGTGCCAGCAGCTGGTATACTGAAGCGAGTACTAAAGAGACCCAGTACTTC
many	TRBV10-3	.	TRBJ2-1	CAIGVYDTYNEQFF	TGTGCCATCGGGGTTTACGATACCTACAATGAGCAGTTCTTC
.	TRBV18	.	TRBJ2-5	CASSPPNSYQETQYF	TGTGCCAGCTCACCACCGAACTCGTACCAAGAGACCCAGTACTTC
few	TRBV7-2	.	TRBJ2-2	CASSLDGTGELFF	TGTGCCAGCAGCTTAGACGGGACCGGGGAGCTGTTTTTT
few	TRBV12-3/TRBV12-4	.	TRBJ2-2	CASTLGQGPDTGELFF	TGTGCCAGCACCTTAGGGCAGGGACCGGACACCGGGGAGCTGTTTTTT
.	TRBV7-2	.	TRBJ1-5	CASSFQGTPNQPQHF	TGTGCCAGCAGCTTCCAGGGGACGCCGAATCAGCCCCAGCATTTT
many	TRBV3-1	.	TRBJ2-7	CASSQLGQVYEQYF	TGTGCCAGCAGCCAACTTGGTCAAGTCTACGAGCAGTACTTC
.	TRBV12-3/TRBV12-4	.	TRBJ2-5	CAGKLSRDSQRETQYF	TGTGCCGGCAAGTTATCCCGGGACTCTCAGAGGGAGACCCAGTACTTC